This is a list of T cell receptor beta chains from one sample in a study of STAT3 mutations in large granular lymphocyte leukemia. Assay used: immunoSEQ multiplex PCR; TCRdb lists only in-frame clones, some missing. The sample includes about 13,000 clones, approximately 88% seen only once; the top ten take 9.5% to 15%. The sample was PBMCs. Receptor source: a human donor with T large granular lymphocyte leukemia. Some clones in this sample may be carry-over from other donors' samples. Both conserved end residues are part of each CDR3. The order of the fields is V gene, clone size, J gene, D gene, CDR3 protein, CDR3 DNA. The D gene is left open where the match is weak. Clone sizes are given selectively: once, few, many, or a class where the clone is expanded.

V gene: TRBV5-1
clone size: once
J gene: TRBJ2-7
D gene: TRBD1
CDR3 protein: CASNTAGGLNEQYF
CDR3 DNA: TGCGCCAGCAACACGGCAGGGGGCCTGAACGAGCAGTACTTC

V gene: TRBV5-1
clone size: NA
J gene: TRBJ1-1
D gene: NA
CDR3 protein: CASSLDRTFTEAFF
CDR3 DNA: TGCGCCAGCAGCTTAGACAGGACTTTCACTGAAGCTTTCTTT

V gene: TRBV6-5
clone size: NA
J gene: TRBJ1-5
D gene: NA
CDR3 protein: CASSYRQGIGQPQHF
CDR3 DNA: TGTGCCAGCAGTTACAGGCAGGGGATCGGTCAGCCCCAGCATTTT

V gene: TRBV29-1
clone size: NA
J gene: TRBJ1-2
D gene: TRBD1
CDR3 protein: CSVRDSLSYGYTF
CDR3 DNA: TGCAGCGTCCGGGACAGTCTCTCCTATGGCTACACCTTC

V gene: TRBV5-1
clone size: NA
J gene: TRBJ2-1
D gene: NA
CDR3 protein: CASSLAVLSGLGNEQFF
CDR3 DNA: TGCGCCAGCAGCTTGGCCGTGCTTTCGGGCCTAGGGAATGAGCAGTTCTTC

V gene: TRBV5-4
clone size: NA
J gene: TRBJ1-1
D gene: TRBD1
CDR3 protein: CASSLDGQGARAFF
CDR3 DNA: TGTGCCAGCAGCTTGGACGGACAGGGGGCGCGTGCTTTCTTT

V gene: TRBV2
clone size: NA
J gene: TRBJ2-3
D gene: NA
CDR3 protein: CASSEMAGRGDTQYF
CDR3 DNA: TGTGCCAGCAGTGAAATGGCAGGGAGAGGTGATACGCAGTATTTT

V gene: TRBV30
clone size: NA
J gene: TRBJ1-4
D gene: TRBD1
CDR3 protein: CAWSTGQARLSEKLFF
CDR3 DNA: TGTGCCTGGAGTACGGGACAGGCGCGCTTAAGCGAAAAACTGTTTTTT

V gene: TRBV5-1
clone size: NA
J gene: TRBJ1-4
D gene: NA
CDR3 protein: CASSLAGRDEKLFF
CDR3 DNA: TGCGCCAGCAGCTTGGCCGGGCGGGATGAAAAACTGTTTTTT

V gene: TRBV5-1
clone size: NA
J gene: TRBJ1-4
D gene: NA
CDR3 protein: CASTPKGDEEKLFF
CDR3 DNA: TGCGCCAGCACCCCTAAAGGGGATGAGGAAAAACTGTTTTTT

V gene: TRBV6-5
clone size: NA
J gene: TRBJ2-1
D gene: TRBD2
CDR3 protein: CASSPSGGRSAEKFF
CDR3 DNA: TGTGCCAGCAGTCCTAGCGGGGGACGGTCGGCGGAAAAGTTCTTC

V gene: TRBV28
clone size: few
J gene: TRBJ2-2
D gene: TRBD2
CDR3 protein: CASSSLGLAGVTGELFF
CDR3 DNA: TGTGCCAGCAGTTCCCTCGGACTAGCGGGAGTCACCGGGGAGCTGTTTTTT

V gene: TRBV6-5
clone size: NA
J gene: TRBJ2-3
D gene: NA
CDR3 protein: CASSYGPPDTQYF
CDR3 DNA: TGTGCCAGCAGTTACGGACCACCAGATACGCAGTATTTT

V gene: TRBV28
clone size: NA
J gene: TRBJ2-3
D gene: NA
CDR3 protein: CASNKQPYTQYF
CDR3 DNA: TGTGCCAGCAATAAGCAGCCATATACGCAGTATTTT

V gene: TRBV7-8
clone size: NA
J gene: TRBJ1-4
D gene: NA
CDR3 protein: CASSIGRYNEKLFF
CDR3 DNA: TGTGCCAGCAGCATTGGACGGTATAATGAAAAACTGTTTTTT

V gene: TRBV2
clone size: NA
J gene: TRBJ2-3
D gene: NA
CDR3 protein: CASSMGLDTQYF
CDR3 DNA: TGTGCCAGCAGTATGGGTTTGGATACGCAGTATTTT

V gene: TRBV5-4
clone size: NA
J gene: TRBJ1-1
D gene: NA
CDR3 protein: CASSLAQRTEAFF
CDR3 DNA: TGTGCCAGCAGCTTAGCCCAGCGCACTGAAGCTTTCTTT

V gene: TRBV28
clone size: NA
J gene: TRBJ1-2
D gene: NA
CDR3 protein: CASSPAGSSRYTF
CDR3 DNA: TGTGCCAGCTCCCCTGCGGGGAGCAGTCGCTACACCTTC

V gene: TRBV10-2
clone size: few
J gene: TRBJ1-1
D gene: TRBD1
CDR3 protein: CASSESDRGTEAFF
CDR3 DNA: TGCGCCAGCAGTGAGTCGGACAGGGGAACTGAAGCTTTCTTT

V gene: TRBV6-5
clone size: NA
J gene: TRBJ1-5
D gene: NA
CDR3 protein: CASSSPGQNQPQHF
CDR3 DNA: TGTGCCAGCAGTTCCCCAGGACAGAATCAGCCCCAGCATTTT

V gene: TRBV4-1
clone size: NA
J gene: TRBJ2-7
D gene: TRBD2
CDR3 protein: CASSTQAGPYEQYF
CDR3 DNA: TGCGCCAGCAGCACTCAAGCGGGACCCTACGAGCAGTACTTC

V gene: TRBV11-2
clone size: NA
J gene: TRBJ2-1
D gene: NA
CDR3 protein: CASSLDGPSSYNEQFF
CDR3 DNA: TGTGCCAGCAGCTTGGACGGTCCGAGCTCCTACAATGAGCAGTTCTTC

V gene: TRBV7-9
clone size: NA
J gene: TRBJ2-4
D gene: TRBD1
CDR3 protein: CASTYGLPGQVLAKNIQYF
CDR3 DNA: TGTGCCAGCACCTATGGGCTTCCGGGACAGGTACTAGCCAAAAACATTCAGTACTTC

V gene: TRBV11-2
clone size: NA
J gene: TRBJ2-2
D gene: TRBD1
CDR3 protein: CASTRTGGTGELFF
CDR3 DNA: TGTGCCAGCACCCGGACAGGGGGGACCGGGGAGCTGTTTTTT

V gene: TRBV11-2
clone size: NA
J gene: TRBJ1-5
D gene: NA
CDR3 protein: CASSLGPGPGRPQHF
CDR3 DNA: TGTGCCAGCAGCTTGGGCCCAGGGCCCGGGAGGCCCCAGCATTTT

V gene: TRBV28
clone size: NA
J gene: TRBJ1-3
D gene: TRBD1
CDR3 protein: CASSWDRSSGNTIYF
CDR3 DNA: TGTGCCAGCAGTTGGGACAGGAGCTCTGGAAACACCATATATTTT

V gene: TRBV5-6
clone size: NA
J gene: TRBJ2-3
D gene: TRBD1
CDR3 protein: CASSNLGQDTDTQYF
CDR3 DNA: TGTGCCAGCAGCAACCTGGGACAGGACACAGATACGCAGTATTTT

V gene: TRBV18
clone size: NA
J gene: TRBJ1-2
D gene: TRBD1
CDR3 protein: CASSPDGQGSGYTF
CDR3 DNA: TGTGCCAGCTCCCCGGACGGACAGGGGTCTGGCTACACCTTC

V gene: TRBV14
clone size: NA
J gene: TRBJ2-2
D gene: NA
CDR3 protein: CASSKPSGRGGELFF
CDR3 DNA: TGTGCCAGCAGCAAACCGTCTGGGCGGGGCGGGGAGCTGTTTTTT

V gene: TRBV7-6
clone size: few
J gene: TRBJ2-2
D gene: TRBD2
CDR3 protein: CASSLVLAGGTNTGELFF
CDR3 DNA: TGTGCCAGCAGCTTAGTTCTAGCGGGAGGCACGAACACCGGGGAGCTGTTTTTT

V gene: TRBV5-1
clone size: NA
J gene: TRBJ1-1
D gene: NA
CDR3 protein: CASSLAPGGGNTEAFF
CDR3 DNA: TGCGCCAGCAGCTTGGCCCCGGGAGGGGGGAACACTGAAGCTTTCTTT

V gene: TRBV5-1
clone size: NA
J gene: TRBJ1-1
D gene: NA
CDR3 protein: CASSLRGAGDTEAFF
CDR3 DNA: TGCGCCAGCAGCTTACGGGGGGCAGGGGACACTGAAGCTTTCTTT

V gene: TRBV18
clone size: NA
J gene: TRBJ2-3
D gene: NA
CDR3 protein: CASSSTIGTDTQYF
CDR3 DNA: TGTGCCAGCTCATCCACTATTGGCACAGATACGCAGTATTTT

V gene: TRBV6-1
clone size: NA
J gene: TRBJ1-2
D gene: TRBD1
CDR3 protein: CASSTGDWGYTF
CDR3 DNA: TGTGCCAGCAGCACAGGGGATTGGGGCTACACCTTC

V gene: TRBV7-2
clone size: NA
J gene: TRBJ1-2
D gene: TRBD1
CDR3 protein: CASSLVVDRGVGYTF
CDR3 DNA: TGTGCCAGCAGCTTAGTCGTGGACAGGGGGGTCGGCTACACCTTC

V gene: TRBV19
clone size: NA
J gene: TRBJ1-4
D gene: TRBD1
CDR3 protein: CASSIFPRTGEEKLFF
CDR3 DNA: TGTGCCAGTAGTATTTTCCCCCGGACAGGGGAGGAAAAACTGTTTTTT

V gene: TRBV7-2
clone size: NA
J gene: TRBJ2-2
D gene: NA
CDR3 protein: CASSLNQGGTGELFF
CDR3 DNA: TGTGCCAGCAGCTTAAACCAGGGAGGCACCGGGGAGCTGTTTTTT

V gene: TRBV5-1
clone size: NA
J gene: TRBJ2-7
D gene: TRBD2
CDR3 protein: CASSREGPYEQYF
CDR3 DNA: TGCGCCAGCAGTCGGGAGGGGCCCTACGAGCAGTACTTC

V gene: TRBV7-9
clone size: NA
J gene: TRBJ2-2
D gene: NA
CDR3 protein: CASSLVSRPGELFF
CDR3 DNA: TGTGCCAGCAGCTTAGTCAGTCGACCCGGGGAGCTGTTTTTT

V gene: TRBV5-1
clone size: once
J gene: TRBJ1-1
D gene: NA
CDR3 protein: CASSLGTEAFF
CDR3 DNA: TGCGCCAGCAGCTTGGGCACTGAAGCTTTCTTT

V gene: TRBV7-2
clone size: NA
J gene: TRBJ2-5
D gene: TRBD1
CDR3 protein: CASRTGTGTQYF
CDR3 DNA: TGTGCCAGCAGGACAGGGACGGGGACCCAGTACTTC

V gene: TRBV5-1
clone size: NA
J gene: TRBJ1-5
D gene: NA
CDR3 protein: CASSLEGPGNQPQHF
CDR3 DNA: TGCGCCAGCAGCTTGGAAGGACCTGGTAATCAGCCCCAGCATTTT

V gene: TRBV18
clone size: NA
J gene: TRBJ2-1
D gene: NA
CDR3 protein: CASSPSGGSSYNEQFF
CDR3 DNA: TGTGCCAGCTCACCTTCCGGCGGTAGCTCCTACAATGAGCAGTTCTTC

V gene: TRBV5-1
clone size: NA
J gene: TRBJ2-1
D gene: NA
CDR3 protein: CASSLGGFTYNEQFF
CDR3 DNA: TGCGCCAGCAGCTTGGGGGGGTTTACCTACAATGAGCAGTTCTTC

V gene: TRBV5-6
clone size: NA
J gene: TRBJ2-7
D gene: NA
CDR3 protein: CASSLGRSREQYF
CDR3 DNA: TGTGCCAGCAGCCTAGGACGGTCACGGGAGCAGTACTTC

V gene: TRBV28
clone size: NA
J gene: TRBJ2-3
D gene: NA
CDR3 protein: CASSLIPVTSKDTQYF
CDR3 DNA: TGTGCCAGCAGCCTAATCCCCGTCACTAGCAAGGATACGCAGTATTTT

V gene: TRBV5-4
clone size: NA
J gene: TRBJ2-1
D gene: NA
CDR3 protein: CASSLNWGWVNEQFF
CDR3 DNA: TGTGCCAGCAGCTTGAACTGGGGTTGGGTGAATGAGCAGTTCTTC

V gene: TRBV27
clone size: NA
J gene: TRBJ2-1
D gene: TRBD2
CDR3 protein: CASSPGLDYNEQFF
CDR3 DNA: TGTGCCAGCAGTCCGGGACTAGACTACAATGAGCAGTTCTTC

V gene: TRBV28
clone size: NA
J gene: TRBJ2-1
D gene: NA
CDR3 protein: CASNRDTDVYNEQFF
CDR3 DNA: TGTGCCAGCAACCGGGACACAGATGTTTACAATGAGCAGTTCTTC

V gene: TRBV7-2
clone size: NA
J gene: TRBJ1-2
D gene: NA
CDR3 protein: CASSLAAAPYGYTF
CDR3 DNA: TGTGCCAGCAGCTTAGCGGCAGCCCCTTATGGCTACACCTTC

V gene: TRBV12-5
clone size: NA
J gene: TRBJ2-5
D gene: NA
CDR3 protein: CASGGTGWETQYF
CDR3 DNA: TGTGCTAGTGGGGGGACTGGTTGGGAGACCCAGTACTTC

V gene: TRBV5-1
clone size: NA
J gene: TRBJ1-6
D gene: NA
CDR3 protein: CASSLVGGRGSYNSPLHF
CDR3 DNA: TGCGCCAGCAGCTTGGTCGGGGGGCGAGGGTCCTATAATTCACCCCTCCACTTT

V gene: TRBV7-8
clone size: NA
J gene: TRBJ1-3
D gene: TRBD1
CDR3 protein: CASSLATTGKGTIYF
CDR3 DNA: TGTGCCAGCAGCTTAGCCACGACAGGGAAGGGCACCATATATTTT

V gene: TRBV18
clone size: NA
J gene: TRBJ2-1
D gene: NA
CDR3 protein: CASSTYNEQFF
CDR3 DNA: TGTGCCAGCTCAACTTACAATGAGCAGTTCTTC

V gene: TRBV6-5
clone size: few
J gene: TRBJ1-1
D gene: TRBD1
CDR3 protein: CASIGTGEAFF
CDR3 DNA: TGTGCCAGCATTGGGACAGGGGAAGCTTTCTTT

V gene: TRBV30
clone size: NA
J gene: TRBJ2-7
D gene: NA
CDR3 protein: CAWKQGHEQYF
CDR3 DNA: TGTGCCTGGAAACAGGGCCACGAGCAGTACTTC

V gene: TRBV2
clone size: NA
J gene: TRBJ2-1
D gene: NA
CDR3 protein: CASTDGTPSSYNEQFF
CDR3 DNA: TGTGCCAGCACCGATGGGACTCCGAGCTCCTACAATGAGCAGTTCTTC

V gene: TRBV5-4
clone size: NA
J gene: TRBJ1-5
D gene: NA
CDR3 protein: CASSNGGGRGNQPQHF
CDR3 DNA: TGTGCCAGCAGCAACGGGGGGGGCAGGGGCAATCAGCCCCAGCATTTT

V gene: TRBV5-1
clone size: NA
J gene: TRBJ1-1
D gene: NA
CDR3 protein: CASSLTGLLMNTEAFF
CDR3 DNA: TGCGCCAGCAGCTTGACAGGTTTACTTATGAACACTGAAGCTTTCTTT

V gene: TRBV7-9
clone size: NA
J gene: TRBJ1-1
D gene: NA
CDR3 protein: CASSPPQPGDTEAFF
CDR3 DNA: TGTGCCAGCAGCCCCCCCCAGCCGGGGGACACTGAAGCTTTCTTT